Shown below are 27 T cell receptor beta chains from a single sample sequenced in a study of blood T cell repertoires in COVID-19. Data came from immunoSEQ multiplex PCR; TCRdb stores just in-frame clones and leaves some out. The sample yields some 120,000 clones, 75% to 90% seen once. Specimen: peripheral blood. Receptors originate from a woman older than 75 with COVID-19, enrolled during active disease.

J is TRBJ2-7 and V is TRBV28, with TRBD2 matching over 7 bases. CDR3 length: 14 amino acids. Trimming removed 7 bases from V and 2 bases from J; junction bases left unmatched: 8. The germline V gene encodes CDR1 MDHEN and CDR2 SYDVKM. The CDR3 protein is CASNLLATTYEQYF. The CDR3 region has the DNA TGTGCCAGCAACTTACTAGCGACCACCTACGAGCAGTACTTC.

The chain uses TRBV25-1 and TRBJ2-7, with TRBD1 matching 8 bases. After removal of 3 bases from V and 2 bases from J, the junction contained 6 bases not matched to a gene. CDR3 length: 15 amino acids. The germline CDR1 and CDR2 sequences are MGHDK and SYGVNS. The CDR3 coding sequence is TGTGCCAGCAGTGACACTTTGACAGGGGCCTACGAGCAGTACTTC. It is translated as CASSDTLTGAYEQYF.

The chain employs TRBV6-6 and TRBJ2-4; a possible D gene is TRBD1 (5 bases). V was trimmed by 8 bases and J by 0 bases, leaving 17 bases between them. CDR1 is MNHNY, CDR2 SVGAGI, per germline (reference sequence). There are 16 residues in the CDR3. The CDR3, as DNA: TGTGCCAGCCAGCCCAGACAGTTACTAGCCAAAAACATTCAGTACTTC. Its protein product is CASQPRQLLAKNIQYF.

V is TRBV28 and J is TRBJ1-1, with D tentatively TRBD1 (6 bases). The CDR3 covers 13 residues. In germline, CDR1 is MDHEN, CDR2 SYDVKM. V was cut by 8 bases and J by 7 bases, with 17 bases left in between. CDR3 sequence (DNA): TGTGCCAGCGCACTCCCACAGGGCTATGAAGCTTTCTTT. Its protein is CASALPQGYEAFF. Supplemented by reference TRBV28 and TRBJ1-1, the full variable domain reads DVKVTQSSRYLVKRTGEKVFLECVQDMDHENMFWYRQDPGLGLRLIYFSYDVKMKEKGDIPEGYSVSREKKERFSLILESASTNQTSMYLCASALPQGYEAFFGQGTRLTVV.

This chain links TRBV5-4 with TRBJ2-7; tentatively, D is TRBD1 (6 bases). CDR3 length equals 13 residues. Germline loops: CDR1 SGHNT, CDR2 YYREEE (reference sequence). V was cut by 4 bases and J by 1 base, with 9 bases left in between. CDR3 nucleotide sequence: TGTGCCAGCAGCCCAGGACAGTCCTACGAGCAGTACTTC. Its translation is CASSPGQSYEQYF.

The CDR3 here is CASSLSSGNTEAFF. As DNA, the CDR3 is TGTGCCAGCAGTTTATCGTCGGGGAACACTGAAGCTTTCTTT. The V and J genes are TRBV27 and TRBJ1-1; D gene unclear. The germline gives CDR1 MNHEY, CDR2 SMNVEV (reference sequence). The CDR3 is made up of 14 amino acids. V lost 0 bases to trimming and J lost 1 base, with 6 bases between them.

V gene TRBV15 combines with J gene TRBJ2-1; TRBD2 matches 9 bases. This CDR3 is 16 amino acids long. The V and J ends lost 1 base and 8 bases, in that order; junction bases with no gene match: 9. CDR1 is LNHNV and CDR2 is YYDKDF in the germline V gene (reference sequence). The CDR3: CATSRVGSSGIYEQFF. In DNA form, the CDR3 reads TGTGCCACCAGCAGAGTAGGGTCTAGCGGGATTTATGAGCAGTTCTTC. The entire variable domain, with the rest obtained from reference TRBV15 and TRBJ2-1, is as follows: DAMVIQNPRYQVTQFGKPVTLSCSQTLNHNVMYWYQQKSSQAPKLLFHYYDKDFNNEADTPDNFQSRRPNTSFCFLDIRSPGLGDTAMYLCATSRVGSSGIYEQFFGPGTRLTVL.

This sequence joins TRBV5-1 and TRBJ1-3; 9 bases match TRBD1. Germline assignment: CDR1 SGHRS and CDR2 YFSETQ. The V gene end was trimmed by 4 bases and the J gene end by 0 bases; junction bases not matched to a gene: 8. This CDR3 contains 17 residues. CDR3 amino acids: CASSGGTGRFSGNTIYF. CDR3 nucleotide sequence: TGCGCCAGCAGCGGCGGGACAGGGAGGTTCTCTGGAAACACCATATATTTT.

The V gene is TRBV28, the J gene TRBJ1-2; 7 bases are a match to TRBD1. Germline trimming cut 5 bases from V and 4 bases from J; bases unmatched to any gene: 4. This CDR3 spans 13 amino acids. From germline, CDR1 is MDHEN and CDR2 SYDVKM. The CDR3 coding sequence is TGTGCCAGCAGTAAACAGGGGAGCTATGGCTACACCTTC. Translating it yields CASSKQGSYGYTF.

The gene calls are TRBV27 and TRBJ1-2; 7 positions match TRBD1. CDR1 and CDR2 from the germline V gene are MNHEY and SMNVEV (reference sequence). This CDR3 region has 14 residues. V was clipped by 5 bases and J by 7 bases; unmatched bases: 10. CDR3 DNA: TGTGCCAGCAGTCCTAACCAGGGGGTAGGTGGCTACACCTTC. Amino acids: CASSPNQGVGGYTF.

V gene TRBV6-5 combines with J gene TRBJ2-7; 11 nucleotides match TRBD2. The CDR3 covers 14 residues. Germline-derived CDR1 and CDR2 are MNHEY and SVGAGI. J lost 4 bases, V lost 8 bases, and 7 bases had no gene match. In DNA form, the CDR3 reads TGTGCCAGCGAATCGGGACTAGCGGCTTACGAGCAGTACTTC. It yields the protein CASESGLAAYEQYF.

V usage is TRBV18 and J usage is TRBJ1-5, with 9 bases identical to TRBD1. Germline-derived CDR1 and CDR2 are KGHSH and LQKENI. V lost 4 bases to trimming and J lost 3 bases; unmatched junction nucleotides: 4. CDR3 length: 15 residues. The CDR3 is CASSRTGGLNQPQHF. The CDR3, as DNA: TGTGCCAGCTCACGAACAGGGGGCCTCAATCAGCCCCAGCATTTT.

The chain carries TRBV5-1 and TRBJ2-7; 7 bases agree with TRBD1. J lost 3 bases, V lost 0 bases, and 3 bases had no gene match. CDR3 size: 14 residues. The V gene's germline CDR1 is SGHRS and CDR2 YFSETQ. This CDR3 reads CASSLAGQDYEQYF. The CDR3 nucleotides are TGCGCCAGCAGCTTGGCCGGACAGGACTACGAGCAGTACTTC.

The chain is built from TRBV7-9 and TRBJ2-3; 7 positions match TRBD2. This CDR3 region has 18 residues. Germline lookup yields CDR1 SEHNR and CDR2 FQNEAQ (reference sequence). The V segment lost 6 bases and the J segment 4 bases; nucleotides outside the gene matches: 19. The CDR3 is CASSSSGGYGSGADTQYF. CDR3 bases: TGTGCCAGCAGTTCTTCCGGGGGGTACGGGAGTGGAGCAGATACGCAGTATTTT.

V is TRBV7-9 and J is TRBJ1-2, with no clear D. Between the trimmed V and J ends, which lost 1 base and 3 bases, there was a span of 12 bases. The CDR3 consists of 15 residues. Per germline, CDR1 SEHNR and CDR2 FQNEAQ (reference sequence). CDR3: CASSLGDTSDYGYTF. The CDR3 nucleotides are TGTGCCAGCAGCTTAGGCGACACTTCTGACTATGGCTACACCTTC.

The V and J genes are TRBV9 and TRBJ2-3; D is uncertain. Trimming stripped 0 bases from V and 4 bases from J, with 6 bases between. The germline V gene has CDR1 SGDLS and CDR2 YYNGEE. This CDR3 spans 13 amino acids. The CDR3 protein is CASSVGLPDTQYF. Written as DNA, the CDR3 is TGTGCCAGCAGCGTAGGACTCCCAGATACGCAGTATTTT.

The chain joins TRBV18 to TRBJ2-3; D is possibly TRBD2 (6 bases). The V gene's germline CDR1 is KGHSH and CDR2 LQKENI. The germline V and J ends were trimmed by 4 bases and 0 bases, with 17 bases remaining between them. This CDR3 comprises 17 residues. This chain's CDR3 is CASSRSLGAGSTDTQYF. CDR3 nucleotides: TGTGCCAGCTCACGCTCATTGGGCGCGGGGAGCACAGATACGCAGTATTTT.

The chain recombines TRBV6-5 with TRBJ2-7; TRBD2 matches 15 bases. J lost 6 bases, V lost 6 bases, and 6 bases had no gene match. The germline CDR1 and CDR2 sequences are MNHEY and SVGAGI. CDR3 length: 15 amino acids. CDR3 loop: CASRNSGLAGGEQYF. DNA of the CDR3: TGTGCCAGCAGAAACTCGGGACTAGCGGGAGGCGAGCAGTACTTC.

The table lists this clone with a count of one. The chain uses TRBV28 and TRBJ2-7; tentatively, D is TRBD1 (6 bases). This CDR3 contains 15 residues. The V gene lost 4 bases and the J gene lost 0 bases, with 13 bases spanning the gap. Germline CDR1 reads MDHEN; CDR2 reads SYDVKM. CDR3: CASSSWTAGSYEQYF. In DNA form, the CDR3 reads TGTGCCAGCAGTTCATGGACAGCCGGCTCCTACGAGCAGTACTTC.

The chain couples TRBV9 to TRBJ1-6, with D possibly being TRBD1 (6 bases). Germline V gene lookup returns CDR1 SGDLS and CDR2 YYNGEE. The CDR3 contains 13 residues. Trimming cost V 3 bases and J 9 bases, with 10 bases left between them. The CDR3 DNA reads as TGTGCCAGCAGCGCAGGGACAACTTCACCCCTCCACTTT. Amino acid sequence: CASSAGTTSPLHF.

DNA for the CDR3: TGTGCCAGCAGCGTACAGGGGGCAGACTATGGCTACACCTTC. Translation gives CASSVQGADYGYTF. The chain carries TRBV9 and TRBJ1-2; 8 nucleotides align to TRBD1. With 1 base clipped from V and 3 bases from J, the junction kept 2 bases outside the gene matches. Germline loops: CDR1 SGDLS, CDR2 YYNGEE. The CDR3 contains 14 residues.

J is TRBJ2-6 and V is TRBV20-1; D gene ambiguous. Germline loops: CDR1 DFQATT, CDR2 SNEGSKA (reference sequence). V dropped 3 bases and J dropped 4 bases, with 10 bases sitting between them. CDR3 length equals 14 residues. The CDR3 DNA reads as TGCAGTGCTAGTCCCACTACCGGGGCCAACGTCCTGACTTTC. Translation: CSASPTTGANVLTF.

The rearrangement links TRBV5-1 to TRBJ1-2; 7 bases align to TRBD1. This CDR3 is 13 amino acids long. With 4 bases clipped from V and 6 bases from J, the junction kept 6 bases outside the gene matches. Per the germline V gene, CDR1 is SGHRS and CDR2 is YFSETQ. CDR3 sequence reads: CASSPGTEHGYTF. The CDR3 nucleotides are TGCGCCAGCAGCCCCGGGACAGAGCATGGCTACACCTTC.

The chain has TRBV15 and TRBJ2-5; D is ambiguous. Trimming cost V 3 bases and J 1 base, with 9 bases left between them. The CDR3 spans 14 residues. The germline CDR1 and CDR2 sequences are LNHNV and YYDKDF (reference sequence). CDR3 protein: CATSRTFAQETQYF. As DNA, the CDR3 is TGTGCCACCAGCAGGACATTCGCCCAAGAGACCCAGTACTTC.

The CDR3: CASSLSYQPQHF. The CDR3 DNA follows: TGTGCCAGCAGTTTATCCTATCAGCCCCAGCATTTT. The V call is TRBV28, the J call TRBJ1-5; D call uncertain. CDR1 is MDHEN and CDR2 is SYDVKM in the germline V gene. This CDR3 region has 12 residues. V was pared by 1 base and J by 5 bases, with 3 bases between.

This clone turned up a few times. V usage is TRBV7-9 and J usage is TRBJ1-2; possible D gene TRBD1, 5 bases. The V end lost 3 bases, the J end lost 6 bases, and 17 bases lay between the germline ends. The CDR3 is made up of 15 amino acids. CDR1 and CDR2 (germline): SEHNR, FQNEAQ (reference sequence). The CDR3 sequence: CASSFVTVPADGYTF. CDR3 in DNA: TGTGCCAGCAGCTTCGTGACAGTGCCCGCGGATGGCTACACCTTC.

The CDR3 region has the DNA TGTGCCAGCAGCCAAGAAGCTCACCCCCGAAACACCATATATTTT. Protein product: CASSQEAHPRNTIYF. The chain employs TRBV3-1 (or the pseudogene TRBV3-2) and TRBJ1-3; D not resolved. The germline V gene has CDR1 LGHDT and CDR2 YNNKEL (reference sequence). The CDR3 runs to 15 residues. The V end lost 0 bases, the J end lost 5 bases, and 11 bases lay between the germline ends.